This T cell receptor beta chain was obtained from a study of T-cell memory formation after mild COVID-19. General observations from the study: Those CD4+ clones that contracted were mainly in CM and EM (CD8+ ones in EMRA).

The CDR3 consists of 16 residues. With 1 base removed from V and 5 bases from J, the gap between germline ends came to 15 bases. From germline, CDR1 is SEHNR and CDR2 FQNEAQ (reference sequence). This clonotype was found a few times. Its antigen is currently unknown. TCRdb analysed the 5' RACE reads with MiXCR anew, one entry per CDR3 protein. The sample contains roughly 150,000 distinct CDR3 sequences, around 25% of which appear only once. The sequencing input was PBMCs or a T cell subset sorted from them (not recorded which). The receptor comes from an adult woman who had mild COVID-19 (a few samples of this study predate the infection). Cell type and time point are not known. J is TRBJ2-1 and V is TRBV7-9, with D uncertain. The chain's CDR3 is CASSLGQTLFNNEQFF. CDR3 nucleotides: TGTGCCAGCAGCTTAGGCCAGACCTTGTTTAACAATGAGCAGTTCTTC.